Listed below are T cell receptor beta chains from one sample, sequenced in a study of cytomegalovirus exposure and HLA in healthy donors. Method: immunoSEQ multiplex PCR; TCRdb's copy keeps in-frame clones and lacks some. The data hold 84,000 or so clones, with roughly 58% observed a single time. Sequencing used PBMCs. The source is a woman aged 30 to 39 in good health and CMV-seropositive. Each CDR3 is given with its conserved first and last residue. Each record gives: V gene, J gene, clone size, CDR3 length, D gene, CDR3 protein, CDR3 DNA. A D gene is named only where the DNA matches it firmly. Part of the rows lack a size; the others show once, few, many or a class for expanded clones.

TRBV9	TRBJ1-2	few	17	TRBD1	CASSPHLWDRTTYGYTF	TGTGCCAGCAGCCCACACCTTTGGGACAGAACAACCTATGGCTACACCTTC
TRBV6-1	TRBJ1-2	.	15	.	CASSRTQGGGYGYTF	TGTGCCAGCAGTCGAACTCAGGGAGGAGGCTATGGCTACACCTTC
TRBV6-5	TRBJ1-5	few	13	.	CASKTDSNQPQHF	TGTGCCAGCAAGACAGATAGCAATCAGCCCCAGCATTTT
TRBV5-4	TRBJ1-2	once	12	.	CASSLDGYGYTF	TGTGCCAGCAGCTTGGACGGGTATGGCTACACCTTC
TRBV29-1	TRBJ1-1	.	16	TRBD1	CSTPDRGRVVNTEAFF	TGCAGCACCCCGGACAGGGGGAGAGTGGTGAACACTGAAGCTTTCTTT
TRBV18	TRBJ1-4	.	16	TRBD1	CASSPRQGATNEKLFF	TGTGCCAGCTCACCACGACAGGGTGCAACTAATGAAAAACTGTTTTTT
TRBV7-3	TRBJ1-5	.	13	.	CASSLGIGQPQHF	TGTGCCAGCAGCTTAGGTATCGGTCAGCCCCAGCATTTT
TRBV28	TRBJ1-2	once	12	.	CASARPQLGYTF	TGTGCCAGCGCCAGGCCACAACTTGGCTACACCTTC
TRBV4-3	TRBJ1-2	.	18	.	CASRPTIPTIGGNYGYTF	TGCGCCAGCAGGCCCACGATTCCGACGATTGGGGGGAACTATGGCTACACCTTC
TRBV5-6	TRBJ1-3	once	16	.	CASSLRGLDVGNTIYF	TGTGCCAGCAGCTTGAGGGGACTAGATGTGGGAAACACCATATATTTT
TRBV30	TRBJ1-5	.	16	TRBD1	CAWSDRTGGWNQPQHF	TGTGCCTGGAGTGACCGCACAGGGGGTTGGAATCAGCCCCAGCATTTT
TRBV7-8	TRBJ1-3	.	17	TRBD1	CASSAGQGASSGNTIYF	TGTGCCAGCAGCGCGGGACAGGGGGCCAGCTCTGGAAACACCATATATTTT
TRBV30	TRBJ2-3	.	15	.	CAWSVLSGLTDTQYF	TGTGCCTGGAGTGTACTGTCGGGTCTCACAGATACGCAGTATTTT
TRBV5-1	TRBJ2-7	few	16	TRBD1	CASSSVTGTGAYEQYF	TGCGCCAGCAGCTCCGTCACCGGGACAGGGGCCTACGAGCAGTACTTC
TRBV2	TRBJ1-2	.	14	.	CASTLGGRDYGYTF	TGTGCCAGCACCCTCGGGGGGAGGGATTATGGCTACACCTTC